The subject of this entry is one TCR beta chain. Antigen specificity is unknown. These data belong to a study of blood T cells in healthy people across ages. It was with a sample-barcoded 5' primer and a J-beta primer mix that a second PCR of roughly 7 to 11 cycles was run. TCRdb recomputed calls from the 5' RACE reads with MiXCR, one row per CDR3 protein. The data contain roughly 700,000 distinct CDR3 sequences, just under 25% of them singletons. Regarding the study as a whole: Age showed a roughly linear inverse relationship with TCR beta diversity per million T cells.

The CDR3 spans 13 residues. Trimming left V 5 bases short and J 6 bases short, with 14 bases between. Germline V gives CDR1 MNHEY, CDR2 SVGAGI. The same data also contributed to another study, on T cells of mothers and their children. That investigation notes: Healthy Caucasian mothers, three in number, and their six children were the donors. Every mother supplied over 8.5 million TCR beta CDR3 reads and every child a few million.

The sequence came from a boy younger than 18 in good health. The V gene is TRBV6-5, the J gene TRBJ2-7; D unresolved. Sequenced input: blood. CDR3 in amino acids: CASSGVVPFEQYF. DNA of the CDR3: TGTGCCAGCAGTGGGGTAGTACCCTTCGAGCAGTACTTC.